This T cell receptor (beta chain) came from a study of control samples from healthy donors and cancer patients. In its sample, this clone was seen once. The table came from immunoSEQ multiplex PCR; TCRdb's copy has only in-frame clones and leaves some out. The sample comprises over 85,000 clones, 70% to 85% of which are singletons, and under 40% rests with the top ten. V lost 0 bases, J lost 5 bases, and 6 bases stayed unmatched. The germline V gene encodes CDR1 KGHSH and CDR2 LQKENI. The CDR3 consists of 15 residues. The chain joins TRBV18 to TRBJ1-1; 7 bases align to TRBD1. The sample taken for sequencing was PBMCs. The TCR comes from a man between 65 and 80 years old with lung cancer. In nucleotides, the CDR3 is TGTGCCAGCTCACCACCAGCGAGGGGGCCTACTGAAGCTTTCTTT. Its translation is CASSPPARGPTEAFF.